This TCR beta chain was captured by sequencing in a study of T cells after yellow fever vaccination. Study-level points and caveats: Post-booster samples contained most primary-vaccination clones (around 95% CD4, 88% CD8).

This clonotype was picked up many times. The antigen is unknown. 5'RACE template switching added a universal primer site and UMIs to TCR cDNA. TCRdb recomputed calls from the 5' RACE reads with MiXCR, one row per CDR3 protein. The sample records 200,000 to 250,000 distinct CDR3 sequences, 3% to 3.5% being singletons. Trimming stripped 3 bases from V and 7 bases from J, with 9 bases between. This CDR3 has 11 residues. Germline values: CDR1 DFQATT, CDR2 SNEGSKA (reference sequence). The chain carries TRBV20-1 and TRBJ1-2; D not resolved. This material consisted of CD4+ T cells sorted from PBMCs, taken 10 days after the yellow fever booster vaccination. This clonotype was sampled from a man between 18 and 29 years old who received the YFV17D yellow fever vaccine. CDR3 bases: TGCAGTGCTAGCCGCCGGGGTGGCTACACCTTC. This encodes CSASRRGGYTF.